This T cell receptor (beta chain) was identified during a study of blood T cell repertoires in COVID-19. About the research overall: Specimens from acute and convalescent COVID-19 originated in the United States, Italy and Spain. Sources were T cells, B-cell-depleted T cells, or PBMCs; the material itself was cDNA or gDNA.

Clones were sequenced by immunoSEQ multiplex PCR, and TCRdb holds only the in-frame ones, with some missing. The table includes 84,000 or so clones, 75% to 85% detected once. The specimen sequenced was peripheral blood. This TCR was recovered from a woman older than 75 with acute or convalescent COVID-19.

The CDR3, as DNA: TGTGCCAGTGAATTGGGACAGGGGGATGAAGAGCAGTACTTC. It specifies CASELGQGDEEQYF. The genes are TRBV7-3 and TRBJ2-7; 11 nucleotides agree with TRBD1. CDR3 length equals 14 residues. CDR1 is SGHTA and CDR2 is FQGTGA in the germline V gene. V lost 9 bases, J lost 7 bases, and 11 bases stayed unmatched.